This TCR beta chain was sequenced during a study of T cell repertoires in cytomegalovirus infection. From the reads, TCRdb called clonotypes with MiXCR, one entry per CDR3 protein. The sample shows approximately 770,000 distinct CDR3 sequences, just under 30% of them seen only once. This clonotype has more than one count but fewer than ten. The antigen remains undetermined. V lost 2 bases and J lost 3; bases outside the gene matches: 7. Germline CDR1 and CDR2: MNHNY and SVGAGI (reference sequence). The CDR3 totals 16 residues. This TCR was sampled from a human donor in good health (CMV status not recorded). Some clones in this sample may be carry-over from other donors' samples. The sample in question was cultured CD8+ T cells from PBMCs, obtained from culture after CMV antigen stimulation. The chain combines TRBV6-6 with TRBJ2-7, with 10 nucleotides matching TRBD2. The CDR3 coding sequence is TGTGCCAGCAGTTACGGGCTAGCGGGGGACCTCTACGAGCAGTACTTC. Protein: CASSYGLAGDLYEQYF.